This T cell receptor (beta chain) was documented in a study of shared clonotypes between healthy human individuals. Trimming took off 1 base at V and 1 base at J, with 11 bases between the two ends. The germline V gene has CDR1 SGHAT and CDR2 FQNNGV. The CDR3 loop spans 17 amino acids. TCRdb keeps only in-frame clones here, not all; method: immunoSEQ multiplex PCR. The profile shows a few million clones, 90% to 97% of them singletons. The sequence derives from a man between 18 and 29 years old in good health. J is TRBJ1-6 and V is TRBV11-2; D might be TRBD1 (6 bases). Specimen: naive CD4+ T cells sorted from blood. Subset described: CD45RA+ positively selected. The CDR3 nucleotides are TGTGCCAGCAGCTTAGCGGGGGGCGCGTCCTATAATTCACCCCTCCACTTT. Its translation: CASSLAGGASYNSPLHF.